This TCR beta chain was retrieved from a study of T cells in localized non-small cell lung cancer. Study-level points and caveats: Only one tumor region went through sequencing, so heterogeneity may still be there. The greatest T cell clonality was found in uninvolved adjacent lung (higher than in tumor). Higher blood T cell density tracked longer overall survival. Adjacent lung was found to contain a median approximately 62 of the top 100 tumor clones.

Per germline, CDR1 SEHNR and CDR2 FQNEAQ (reference sequence). The CDR3 runs to 15 residues. Trimming stripped 8 bases from V and 3 bases from J, with 14 bases between. Method: immunoSEQ multiplex PCR; TCRdb's copy keeps in-frame clones and lacks some. The sample gives 30,000 or so clones, about 92% of which show up once; approximately 2.2% is in the top ten. As to this clone: Its antigen is as yet unknown.

This TCR was recovered from a female donor at least 60 years old with stage I lung adenocarcinoma. This specimen was peripheral blood, taken before any cancer treatment. This sequence joins TRBV7-9 and TRBJ1-6; possible D gene TRBD1, 5 bases. This chain's CDR3 is CASGHMGDYNSPLHF. CDR3 bases: TGTGCCAGCGGGCACATGGGGGACTATAATTCACCCCTCCACTTT.